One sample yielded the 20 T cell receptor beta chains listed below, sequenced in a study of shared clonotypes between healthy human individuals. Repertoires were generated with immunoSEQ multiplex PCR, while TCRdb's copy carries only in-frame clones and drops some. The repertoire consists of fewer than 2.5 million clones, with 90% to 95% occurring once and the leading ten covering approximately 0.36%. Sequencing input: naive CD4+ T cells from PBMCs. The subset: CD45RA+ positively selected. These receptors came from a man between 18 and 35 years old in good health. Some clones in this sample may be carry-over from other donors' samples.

CDR3 DNA sequence: TGTGCCAGCAGCTTATCGCGTAACTCTGGAAACACCATATATTTT. The encoded protein is CASSLSRNSGNTIYF. The chain carries TRBV7-7 and TRBJ1-3; unclear D gene. The CDR3 is made up of 15 amino acids. Trimming left V 2 bases short and J 0 bases short, with 8 bases between. Germline CDR1 and CDR2: SSHAT and FNYEAQ (reference sequence).

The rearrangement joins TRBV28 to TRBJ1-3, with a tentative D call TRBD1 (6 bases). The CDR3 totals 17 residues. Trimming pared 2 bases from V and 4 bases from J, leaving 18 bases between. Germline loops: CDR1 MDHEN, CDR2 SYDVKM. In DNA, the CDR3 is TGTGCCAGCAGTTTACGCAAAGGGGGTCTGAGAGGAAACACCATATATTTT. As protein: CASSLRKGGLRGNTIYF.

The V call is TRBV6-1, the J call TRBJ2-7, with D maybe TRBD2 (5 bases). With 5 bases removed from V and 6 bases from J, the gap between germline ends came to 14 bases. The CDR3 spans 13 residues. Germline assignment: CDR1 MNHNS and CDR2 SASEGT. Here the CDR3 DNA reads TGTGCCAGCAGTCTAGCCAGGTCCGGCGAGCAGTACTTC. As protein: CASSLARSGEQYF.

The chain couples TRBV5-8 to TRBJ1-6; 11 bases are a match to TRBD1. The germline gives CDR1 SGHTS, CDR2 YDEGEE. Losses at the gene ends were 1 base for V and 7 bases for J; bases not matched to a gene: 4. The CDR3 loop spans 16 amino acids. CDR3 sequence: CASSLRDRGANSPLHF. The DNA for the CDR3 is TGTGCCAGCAGCTTGAGGGACAGGGGGGCCAATTCACCCCTCCACTTT.

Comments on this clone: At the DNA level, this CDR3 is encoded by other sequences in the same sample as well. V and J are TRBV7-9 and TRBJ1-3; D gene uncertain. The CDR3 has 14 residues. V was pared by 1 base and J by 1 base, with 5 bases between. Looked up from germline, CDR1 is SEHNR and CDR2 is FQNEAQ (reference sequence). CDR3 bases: TGTGCCAGCAGCTTAGGGGTATCTGGAAACACCATATATTTT. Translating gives CASSLGVSGNTIYF. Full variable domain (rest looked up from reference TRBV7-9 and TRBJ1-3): DTGVSQNPRHKITKRGQNVTFRCDPISEHNRLYWYRQTLGQGPEFLTYFQNEAQLEKSRLLSDRFSAERPKGSFSTLEIQRTEQGDSAMYLCASSLGVSGNTIYFGEGSWLTVV.

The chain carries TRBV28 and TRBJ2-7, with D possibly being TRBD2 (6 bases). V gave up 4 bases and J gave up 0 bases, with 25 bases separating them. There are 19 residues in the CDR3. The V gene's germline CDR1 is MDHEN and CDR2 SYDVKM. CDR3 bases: TGTGCCAGCAGTTACCCCCTAGCGTGGAAAGTTAAGAGCTCCTACGAGCAGTACTTC. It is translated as CASSYPLAWKVKSSYEQYF.

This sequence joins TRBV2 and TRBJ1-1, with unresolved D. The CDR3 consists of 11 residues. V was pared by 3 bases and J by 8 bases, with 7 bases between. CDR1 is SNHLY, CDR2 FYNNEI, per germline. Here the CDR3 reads CASSEWAEAFF. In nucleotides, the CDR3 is TGTGCCAGCAGTGAGTGGGCCGAAGCTTTCTTT. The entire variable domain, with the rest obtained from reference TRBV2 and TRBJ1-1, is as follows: EPEVTQTPSHQVTQMGQEVILRCVPISNHLYFYWYRQILGQKVEFLVSFYNNEISEKSEIFDDQFSVERPDGSNFTLKIRSTKLEDSAMYFCASSEWAEAFFGQGTRLTVV.

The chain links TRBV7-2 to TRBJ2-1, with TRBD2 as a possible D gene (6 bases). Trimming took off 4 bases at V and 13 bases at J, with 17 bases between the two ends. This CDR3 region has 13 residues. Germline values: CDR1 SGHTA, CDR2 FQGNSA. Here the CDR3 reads CASSSPSGLTQFF. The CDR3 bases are TGTGCCAGCAGCTCCCCCAGCGGGCTGACCCAGTTCTTC. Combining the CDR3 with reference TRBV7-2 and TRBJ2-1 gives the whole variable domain GAGVSQSPSNKVTEKGKDVELRCDPISGHTALYWYRQSLGQGLEFLIYFQGNSAPDKSGLPSDRFSAERTGGSVSTLTIQRTQQEDSAVYLCASSSPSGLTQFFGPGTRLTVL.

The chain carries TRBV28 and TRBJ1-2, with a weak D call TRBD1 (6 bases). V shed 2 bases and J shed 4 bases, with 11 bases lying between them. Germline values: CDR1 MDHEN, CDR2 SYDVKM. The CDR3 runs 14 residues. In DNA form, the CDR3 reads TGTGCCAGCAGTTTAATTGGGACACGCTATGGCTACACCTTC. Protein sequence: CASSLIGTRYGYTF.

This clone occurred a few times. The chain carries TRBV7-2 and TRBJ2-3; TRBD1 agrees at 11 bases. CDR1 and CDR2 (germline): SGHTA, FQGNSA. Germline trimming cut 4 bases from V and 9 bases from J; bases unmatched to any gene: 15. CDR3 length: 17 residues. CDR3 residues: CASSYGGQGASWRTQYF. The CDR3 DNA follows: TGTGCCAGCAGCTACGGAGGACAGGGGGCGAGTTGGAGGACGCAGTATTTT.

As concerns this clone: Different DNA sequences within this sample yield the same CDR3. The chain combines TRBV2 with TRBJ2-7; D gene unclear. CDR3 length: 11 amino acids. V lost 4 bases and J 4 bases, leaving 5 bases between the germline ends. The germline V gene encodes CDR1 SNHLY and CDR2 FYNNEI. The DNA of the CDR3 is TGTGCCAGCAGTGTTGGATACGAGCAGTACTTC. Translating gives CASSVGYEQYF. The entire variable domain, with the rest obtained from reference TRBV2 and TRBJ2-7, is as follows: EPEVTQTPSHQVTQMGQEVILRCVPISNHLYFYWYRQILGQKVEFLVSFYNNEISEKSEIFDDQFSVERPDGSNFTLKIRSTKLEDSAMYFCASSVGYEQYFGPGTRLTVT.

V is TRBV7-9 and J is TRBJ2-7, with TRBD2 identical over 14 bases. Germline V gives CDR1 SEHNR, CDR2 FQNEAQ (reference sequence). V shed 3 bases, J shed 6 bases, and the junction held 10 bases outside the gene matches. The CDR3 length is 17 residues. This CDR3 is CASSFGTSGRSLLEQYF. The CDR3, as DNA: TGTGCCAGCAGCTTCGGGACTAGCGGGAGATCCCTCCTCGAGCAGTACTTC.

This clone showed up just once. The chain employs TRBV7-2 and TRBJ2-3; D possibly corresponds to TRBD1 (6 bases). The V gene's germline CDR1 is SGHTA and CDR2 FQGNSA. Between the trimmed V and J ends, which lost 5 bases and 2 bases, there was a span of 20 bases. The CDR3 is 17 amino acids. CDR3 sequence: CASSHPRGGPPTDTQYF. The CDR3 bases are TGTGCCAGCAGCCACCCCAGGGGCGGGCCCCCCACAGATACGCAGTATTTT.

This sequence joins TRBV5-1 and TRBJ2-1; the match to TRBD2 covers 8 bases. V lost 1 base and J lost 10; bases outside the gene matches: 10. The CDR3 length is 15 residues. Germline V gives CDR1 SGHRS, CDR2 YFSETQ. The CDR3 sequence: CASSLQTSALGEQFF. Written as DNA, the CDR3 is TGCGCCAGCAGCTTGCAGACTAGCGCCTTGGGGGAGCAGTTCTTC.

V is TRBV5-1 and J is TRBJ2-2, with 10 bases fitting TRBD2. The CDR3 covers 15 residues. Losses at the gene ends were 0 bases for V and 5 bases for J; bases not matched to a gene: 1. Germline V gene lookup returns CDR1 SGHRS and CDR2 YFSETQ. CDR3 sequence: CASSLEGLATGELFF. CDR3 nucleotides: TGCGCCAGCAGCTTGGAGGGACTAGCGACCGGGGAGCTGTTTTTT.

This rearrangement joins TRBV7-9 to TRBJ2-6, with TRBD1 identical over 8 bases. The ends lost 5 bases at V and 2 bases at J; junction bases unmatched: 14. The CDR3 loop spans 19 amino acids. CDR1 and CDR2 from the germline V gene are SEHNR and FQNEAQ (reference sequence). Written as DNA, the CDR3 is TGTGCCAGCAGCCCCGCTCCGGGACAGGATAAACCTGGGGCCAACGTCCTGACTTTC. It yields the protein CASSPAPGQDKPGANVLTF.

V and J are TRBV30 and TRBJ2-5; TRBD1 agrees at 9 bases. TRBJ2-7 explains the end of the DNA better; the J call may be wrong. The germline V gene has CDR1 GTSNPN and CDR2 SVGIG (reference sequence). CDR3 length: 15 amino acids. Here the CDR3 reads CAWRNGQGIIREQYF. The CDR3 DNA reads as TGTGCCTGGAGAAATGGACAGGGGATCATCCGCGAGCAGTACTTC.

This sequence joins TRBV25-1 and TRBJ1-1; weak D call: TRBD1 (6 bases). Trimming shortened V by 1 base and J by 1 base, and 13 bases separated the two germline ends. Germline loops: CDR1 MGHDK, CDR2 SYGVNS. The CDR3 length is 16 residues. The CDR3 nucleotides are TGTGCCAGCAGTGAATGGGGGGGGGCCACGAACACTGAAGCTTTCTTT. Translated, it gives CASSEWGGATNTEAFF.

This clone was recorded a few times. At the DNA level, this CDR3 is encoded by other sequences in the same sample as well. CDR3 bases: TGTGCCAGCAGCTTAGTCAGGAACACTGAAGCTTTCTTT. Translation: CASSLVRNTEAFF. The V gene is TRBV7-2, the J gene TRBJ1-1; unclear D gene. CDR3 length: 13 residues. V was clipped by 1 base and J by 1 base, with 4 bases between them. Germline assignment: CDR1 SGHTA and CDR2 FQGNSA.

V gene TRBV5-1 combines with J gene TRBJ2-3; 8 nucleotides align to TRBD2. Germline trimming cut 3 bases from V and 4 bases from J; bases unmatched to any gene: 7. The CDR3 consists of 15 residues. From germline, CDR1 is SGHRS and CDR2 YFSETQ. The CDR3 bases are TGCGCCAGCAGCTCGTCCACCGGGAGGGCAGATACGCAGTATTTT. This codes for CASSSSTGRADTQYF.